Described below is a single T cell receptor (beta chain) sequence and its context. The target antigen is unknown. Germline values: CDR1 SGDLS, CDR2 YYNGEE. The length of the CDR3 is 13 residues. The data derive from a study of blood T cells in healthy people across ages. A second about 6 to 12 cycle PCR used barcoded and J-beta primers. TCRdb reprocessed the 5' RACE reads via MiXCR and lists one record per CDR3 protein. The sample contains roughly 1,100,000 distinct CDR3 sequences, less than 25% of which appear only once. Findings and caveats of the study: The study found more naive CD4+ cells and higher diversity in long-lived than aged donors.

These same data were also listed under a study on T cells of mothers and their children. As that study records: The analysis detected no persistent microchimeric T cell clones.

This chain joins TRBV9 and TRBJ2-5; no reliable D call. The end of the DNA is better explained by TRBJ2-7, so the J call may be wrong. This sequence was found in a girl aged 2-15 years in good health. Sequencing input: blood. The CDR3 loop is CASSDGTSDEQYF. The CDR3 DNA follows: TGTGCCAGCAGCGACGGAACCTCGGACGAGCAGTACTTC.